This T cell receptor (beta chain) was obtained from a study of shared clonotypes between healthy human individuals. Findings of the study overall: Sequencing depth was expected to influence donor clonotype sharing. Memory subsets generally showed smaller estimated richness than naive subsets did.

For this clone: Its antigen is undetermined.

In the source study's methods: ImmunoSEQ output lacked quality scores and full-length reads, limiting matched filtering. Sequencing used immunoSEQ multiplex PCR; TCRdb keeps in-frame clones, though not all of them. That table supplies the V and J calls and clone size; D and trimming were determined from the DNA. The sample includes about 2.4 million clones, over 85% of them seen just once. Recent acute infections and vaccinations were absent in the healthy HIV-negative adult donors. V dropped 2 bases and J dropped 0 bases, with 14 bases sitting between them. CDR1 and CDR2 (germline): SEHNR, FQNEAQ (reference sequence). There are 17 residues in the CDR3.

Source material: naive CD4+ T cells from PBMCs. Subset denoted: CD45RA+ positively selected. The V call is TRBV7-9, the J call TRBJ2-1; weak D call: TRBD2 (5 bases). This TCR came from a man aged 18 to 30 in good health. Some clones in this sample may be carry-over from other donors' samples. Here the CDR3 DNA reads TGTGCCAGCAGCTTAAGGGCCCCGGGGAGCTCCTACAATGAGCAGTTCTTC. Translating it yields CASSLRAPGSSYNEQFF. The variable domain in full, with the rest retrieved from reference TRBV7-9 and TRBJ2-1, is DTGVSQNPRHKITKRGQNVTFRCDPISEHNRLYWYRQTLGQGPEFLTYFQNEAQLEKSRLLSDRFSAERPKGSFSTLEIQRTEQGDSAMYLCASSLRAPGSSYNEQFFGPGTRLTVL.